These T cell receptor beta chains were read from a single sample in a study of CD49a tissue-resident CD8 T cells in human skin. TCRdb's copy holds only in-frame clones and misses some; the assay was immunoSEQ multiplex PCR. The sample holds about 160 clones, about 60% seen once. Specimen: CD103+ CD49a- CD8+ T cells sorted from skin dermis. The receptors originated from a human donor in good health. The CDR3 runs from the conserved cysteine through the conserved F or W. Fields, in order: D gene, V gene, J gene, clone size, CDR3 DNA, CDR3 protein. D genes are given only for firm matches. Clone size is stated in some rows and not others, as once, few, many or a class when expanded.

NA	TRBV7-2	TRBJ2-3	NA	TGTGCCAGCAGCTTAATCAACACAGATACGCAGTATTTT	CASSLINTDTQYF
TRBD2	TRBV19	TRBJ2-7	NA	TGTGCCAGCAGACTAGCGGGAGCCTACGAGCAGTACTTC	CASRLAGAYEQYF
NA	TRBV6-5	TRBJ2-3	NA	TGTGCCAGCAGTTCTTACACAGATACGCAGTATTTT	CASSSYTDTQYF
NA	TRBV6-5	TRBJ2-7	NA	TGTGCCAGCAGTTACTCCCCAGGGTGGGACGAGCAGTACTTC	CASSYSPGWDEQYF
NA	TRBV7-3	TRBJ2-7	NA	TGTGCCAGCAGCCCGTCGGGCGGCTCGGGAGACGAGCAGTACTTC	CASSPSGGSGDEQYF
NA	TRBV19	TRBJ1-5	NA	TGTGCCAGTAGTAACCCGCGGAGGGCCTATAGCAATCAGCCCCAGCATTTT	CASSNPRRAYSNQPQHF
NA	TRBV9	TRBJ2-1	NA	TGTGCCAGCAGCGTAGCGGGTCAGGGTGGCTACAATGAGCAGTTCTTC	CASSVAGQGGYNEQFF
NA	TRBV29-1	TRBJ2-7	NA	TGCAGCGGATCTGACGGGCGGGGTGGGTACGAGCAGTACTTC	CSGSDGRGGYEQYF
TRBD2	TRBV12-5	TRBJ2-7	NA	TGTGCTAGTGGTCTAGCGGGAGGAGGATACGAGCAGTACTTC	CASGLAGGGYEQYF
NA	TRBV7-9	TRBJ1-2	NA	TGTGCCAGCAGCAAGGAGGTTGAGGGCTACACCTTC	CASSKEVEGYTF
TRBD1	TRBV28	TRBJ2-7	NA	TGTGCCAGCAGATTGACAGGGGGCGGGTGGTACGAGCAGTACTTC	CASRLTGGGWYEQYF
NA	TRBV19	TRBJ2-3	NA	TGTGCCAGCAAATCGGTTAGGGAGAGCACAGATACGCAGTATTTT	CASKSVRESTDTQYF
NA	TRBV19	TRBJ2-7	NA	TGTGCCAGTAGTATAGGGGAGGCTTCATACTACGAGCAGTACTTC	CASSIGEASYYEQYF
TRBD2	TRBV7-9	TRBJ2-7	NA	TGTGCCAGCAGCTCTAGCGGGAGGGCCTTCTACGAGCAGTACTTC	CASSSSGRAFYEQYF
NA	TRBV7-9	TRBJ2-2	once	TGTGCCAGCAGCTTATACATTGGGGAGCTGTTTTTT	CASSLYIGELFF
NA	TRBV5-6	TRBJ1-1	NA	TGTGCCAGCAGCCTCTGGTGGCCGAACACTGAAGCTTTCTTT	CASSLWWPNTEAFF
NA	TRBV28	TRBJ2-1	NA	TGTGCCAGCAGTTTTTCAACCAGCTCCTACAATGAGCAGTTCTTC	CASSFSTSSYNEQFF
TRBD2	TRBV15	TRBJ2-7	NA	TGTGCCACCAGCAGAGTACTAGCGGGAGACTCCTACGAGCAGTACTTC	CATSRVLAGDSYEQYF
NA	TRBV10-2	TRBJ1-1	few	TGCGCCAGCAGTGAATTCCCAGGGAACACTGAAGCTTTCTTT	CASSEFPGNTEAFF
TRBD2	TRBV5-1	TRBJ2-3	NA	TGCGCCAGCAGCTTAGCGGGAGCTGGAGATACGCAGTATTTT	CASSLAGAGDTQYF
NA	TRBV7-2	TRBJ1-4	few	TGTGCCACCGTCGGCGGTAATGAAAAACTGTTTTTT	CATVGGNEKLFF
NA	TRBV7-7	TRBJ2-1	NA	TGTGCCAGCAGCCCCGGACAGGGAGGGCACAATGAGCAGTTCTTC	CASSPGQGGHNEQFF
TRBD2	TRBV7-9	TRBJ2-7	NA	TGTGCCAGCAGCGATACTAGCGGACTATTGGAGCAGTACTTC	CASSDTSGLLEQYF
TRBD2	TRBV4-1	TRBJ2-7	NA	TGCGCCAGCAGCCCCCTGGGGGTGAGGATAGCGGGAGCAGGACCCGAGCAGTACTTC	CASSPLGVRIAGAGPEQYF
NA	TRBV28	TRBJ2-3	once	TGTGCCAGCAGGCCACAGGGTTACACAGATACGCAGTATTTT	CASRPQGYTDTQYF
TRBD1	TRBV4-2	TRBJ2-7	NA	TGTGCCAGCAGCCCAAAGACAGGGGAATCCTACGAGCAGTACTTC	CASSPKTGESYEQYF
TRBD1	TRBV6-6	TRBJ1-1	NA	TGTGCCAGCAGTTTGGGACAGGGCACTGAAGCTTTCTTT	CASSLGQGTEAFF
TRBD1	TRBV11-1	TRBJ2-5	NA	TGTGCCAGCAGCTTAGTGTGGGACAGGGAAAAAGAGACCCAGTACTTC	CASSLVWDREKETQYF
NA	TRBV2	TRBJ2-7	once	TGTGCCAGCAGTGAAGGGACAGCCTACGAGCAGTACTTC	CASSEGTAYEQYF
NA	TRBV27	TRBJ2-5	few	TGTGCCAGCCCTGGCGGGAATTACCAAGAGGCCCAGTACTTC	CASPGGNYQEAQYF
TRBD1	TRBV7-2	TRBJ1-2	few	TGTGCCAGCAGCTTCGGGACAGGGCGAGGAGGTGGCTACACCTTC	CASSFGTGRGGGYTF
TRBD2	TRBV19	TRBJ2-1	NA	TGTGCCAGTACCCAGACAGGGTGGCTAGCGGGATCCAATGAGCAGTTCTTC	CASTQTGWLAGSNEQFF
NA	TRBV11-2	TRBJ1-1	NA	TGTGCCAGCAGCTTAGGGGCCAAAACCACTGAAGCTTTCTTT	CASSLGAKTTEAFF
TRBD2	TRBV2	TRBJ2-7	NA	TGTGCCAGCAGTGATCATCGGGAGGGGGATGACGAGCAGTACTTC	CASSDHREGDDEQYF
NA	TRBV28	TRBJ2-5	NA	TGTGCCAGCAGTTTAACCGGGTACCAAGAGACCCAGTACTTC	CASSLTGYQETQYF
NA	TRBV7-3	TRBJ1-5	NA	TGTGCCAGCAGCCGGGGGGCCGATAGCAATCAGCCCCAGCATTTT	CASSRGADSNQPQHF
NA	TRBV7-3	TRBJ2-1	NA	TGTGCCAGCAGCTTGTCTCCGAGCTCCTACAATGAGCAGTTCTTC	CASSLSPSSYNEQFF
NA	TRBV5-1	TRBJ1-1	NA	TGCGCCAGCAGTTATTTGGTCGGACAGCCTAACACTGAAGCTTTCTTT	CASSYLVGQPNTEAFF
TRBD2	TRBV7-2	TRBJ2-3	NA	TGTGCCAGCACCCAACTACCGGCTAGCGGGATAGATACGCAGTATTTT	CASTQLPASGIDTQYF
NA	TRBV19	TRBJ2-7	NA	TGTGCCAGTAGTTCGTTGTCAGGGTTCAATCCAGCGGGTAACTCCTACGAGCAGTACTTC	CASSSLSGFNPAGNSYEQYF